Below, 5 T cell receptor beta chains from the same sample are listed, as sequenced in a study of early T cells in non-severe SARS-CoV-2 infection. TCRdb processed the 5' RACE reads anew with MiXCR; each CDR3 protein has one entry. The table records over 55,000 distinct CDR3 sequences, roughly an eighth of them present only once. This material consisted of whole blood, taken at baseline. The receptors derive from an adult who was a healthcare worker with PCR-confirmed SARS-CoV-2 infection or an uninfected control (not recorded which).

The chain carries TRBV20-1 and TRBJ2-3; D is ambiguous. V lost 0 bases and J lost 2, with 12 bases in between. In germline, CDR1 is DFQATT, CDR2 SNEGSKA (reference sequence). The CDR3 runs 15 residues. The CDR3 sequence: CSARDNWANTDTQYF. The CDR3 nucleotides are TGCAGTGCTAGAGATAATTGGGCCAACACAGATACGCAGTATTTT.

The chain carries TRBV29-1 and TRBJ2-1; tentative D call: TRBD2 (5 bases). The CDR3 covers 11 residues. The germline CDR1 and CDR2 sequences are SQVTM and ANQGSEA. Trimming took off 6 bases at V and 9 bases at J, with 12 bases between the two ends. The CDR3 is CSVPRGSEQFF. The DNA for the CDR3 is TGCAGCGTGCCCCGAGGGTCTGAGCAGTTCTTC.

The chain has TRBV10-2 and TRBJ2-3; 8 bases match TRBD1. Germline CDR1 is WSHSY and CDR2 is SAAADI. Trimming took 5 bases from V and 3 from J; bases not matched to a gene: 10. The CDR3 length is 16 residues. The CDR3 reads CASSRTGGPGTDTQYF. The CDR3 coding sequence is TGCGCCAGCAGTAGAACAGGGGGGCCGGGAACAGATACGCAGTATTTT.

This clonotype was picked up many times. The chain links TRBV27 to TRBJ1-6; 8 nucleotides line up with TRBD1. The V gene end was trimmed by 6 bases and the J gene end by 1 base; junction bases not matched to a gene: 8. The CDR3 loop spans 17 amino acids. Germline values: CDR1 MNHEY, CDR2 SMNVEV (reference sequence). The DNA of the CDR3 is TGTGCCAGCAGCGCGGGTACAGGGGGGTCCTATAATTCACCCCTCCACTTT. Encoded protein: CASSAGTGGSYNSPLHF.

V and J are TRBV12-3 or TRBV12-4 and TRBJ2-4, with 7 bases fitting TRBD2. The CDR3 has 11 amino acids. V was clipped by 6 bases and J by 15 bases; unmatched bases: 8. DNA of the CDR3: TGTGCCAGCAGCCCCGGGGGGTCTCGGTACTTC. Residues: CASSPGGSRYF.